This is a list of T cell receptor beta chains from one sample in a study of cytomegalovirus exposure and HLA in healthy donors. Profiled with immunoSEQ multiplex PCR; TCRdb holds only in-frame clones, not every one. This sample has fewer than 250,000 clones, with about three quarters found just once. The sample was PBMCs. Receptors originate from a man aged 18 to 30 in good health and CMV-seronegative. Each CDR3 is given with its conserved first and last residue. D genes are given only for firm matches. Some rows mark clone size as missing; the rest say once, few, many or name a class of expanded clone.

CDR3aa	CDR3nt	len	abundance	d_gene	j_gene	v_gene
CASSDLSSGETQYF	TGTGCCAGCAGCGATTTAAGTAGCGGGGAGACCCAGTACTTC	14	-	TRBD2	TRBJ2-5	TRBV9
CASSMLNSGGFQETQYF	TGTGCCAGTAGTATGTTGAATAGCGGGGGTTTCCAAGAGACCCAGTACTTC	17	-	TRBD2	TRBJ2-5	TRBV19
CASSLGTFGGETEAFF	TGTGCCAGCAGCTTAGGGACGTTCGGAGGGGAGACTGAAGCTTTCTTT	16	few	-	TRBJ1-1	TRBV7-9
CAISDGRYSTEAFF	TGTGCCATCAGTGACGGCAGGTACAGCACTGAAGCTTTCTTT	14	few	-	TRBJ1-1	TRBV10-3
CASSLGQDNTEAFF	TGTGCCAGCAGCTTGGGACAGGATAACACTGAAGCTTTCTTT	14	-	TRBD1	TRBJ1-1	TRBV7-9
CASSLKPPAGVADTQYF	TGTGCCAGCAGCTTAAAACCACCCGCGGGAGTAGCGGATACGCAGTATTTT	17	-	TRBD2	TRBJ2-3	TRBV7-3
CASSLPRDRVRGYTF	TGTGCCAGCAGCTTACCCCGGGACAGGGTTCGAGGCTACACCTTC	15	once	TRBD1	TRBJ1-2	TRBV5-6
CASSLRGLAEKNEQFF	TGTGCCAGCAGTTTAAGGGGACTAGCGGAAAAGAATGAGCAGTTCTTC	16	-	TRBD2	TRBJ2-1	TRBV28
CASSVEAGVGEAFF	TGTGCCAGCAGCGTAGAGGCAGGGGTCGGTGAAGCTTTCTTT	14	-	-	TRBJ1-1	TRBV9
CASSSSVGIDGYTF	TGTGCCAGCAGTTCTAGTGTCGGGATCGATGGCTACACCTTC	14	-	-	TRBJ1-2	TRBV7-6
CASRGNSGMSETQYF	TGTGCCAGCAGGGGTAATAGCGGGATGTCGGAGACCCAGTACTTC	15	-	TRBD2	TRBJ2-5	TRBV2
CASRRGSYNEQFF	TGTGCCAGCAGACGGGGGTCCTACAATGAGCAGTTCTTC	13	-	-	TRBJ2-1	TRBV27
CASSPGLAGVAQYF	TGCGCCAGCAGCCCGGGACTAGCGGGAGTCGCCCAGTACTTC	14	-	TRBD2	TRBJ2-5	TRBV4-3
CASSYSGGGVGEQYF	TGTGCCAGCAGTTACTCAGGAGGGGGCGTGGGGGAGCAGTACTTC	15	few	-	TRBJ2-7	TRBV6-5
CASSLARADNYGYTF	TGTGCCAGCAGCTTAGCCCGTGCGGATAACTATGGCTACACCTTC	15	-	-	TRBJ1-2	TRBV7-9
CASRGTAQETQYF	TGTGCCAGCAGGGGGACAGCTCAAGAGACCCAGTACTTC	13	once	TRBD1	TRBJ2-5	TRBV6-1
CATTGLGLDTQYF	TGTGCCACAACAGGGTTAGGACTAGATACGCAGTATTTT	13	-	-	TRBJ2-3	TRBV6-1
CSVEDWRELDNEQFF	TGCAGCGTTGAAGATTGGCGGGAGCTGGACAATGAGCAGTTCTTC	15	-	TRBD2	TRBJ2-1	TRBV29-1
CASTLTSHADTQYF	TGTGCCAGCACGCTGACTAGTCACGCAGATACGCAGTATTTT	14	few	-	TRBJ2-3	TRBV27
CSVETAETAKNIQYF	TGCAGCGTTGAGACTGCGGAGACAGCTAAAAACATTCAGTACTTC	15	-	-	TRBJ2-4	TRBV29-1
CASSISDRATNEKLFF	TGTGCCAGCAGCATATCAGACAGAGCAACTAATGAAAAACTGTTTTTT	16	few	-	TRBJ1-4	TRBV5-6
CASGRTDRNTIYF	TGTGCTAGTGGTAGGACAGACAGAAACACCATATATTTT	13	-	-	TRBJ1-3	TRBV12-5
CASSLSAQREQYF	TGTGCCAGCAGCTTGAGCGCGCAGCGCGAGCAGTACTTC	13	-	-	TRBJ2-7	TRBV5-6
CASSVAPGEGGYGYTF	TGTGCCAGCAGCGTAGCTCCAGGGGAGGGAGGCTATGGCTACACCTTC	16	-	-	TRBJ1-2	TRBV9
CASSLDRGEQPQHF	TGTGCCAGCAGCCTGGACAGGGGCGAACAGCCCCAGCATTTT	14	-	TRBD1	TRBJ1-5	TRBV5-5
CASAGGVILYEQYF	TGTGCCAGCGCAGGCGGGGTTATTCTCTACGAGCAGTACTTC	14	-	-	TRBJ2-7	TRBV11-2
CASSSGQAVDTGELFF	TGTGCCAGCAGCTCCGGACAGGCGGTGGACACCGGGGAGCTGTTTTTT	16	-	TRBD1	TRBJ2-2	TRBV5-8
CASSFSYRDRQYEQYF	TGTGCCAGCAGTTTTAGCTACCGGGACAGGCAATACGAGCAGTACTTC	16	few	TRBD1	TRBJ2-7	TRBV11-3
CASSTTPGLDRTDTQYF	TGTGCCAGTAGTACGACACCCGGACTAGATCGGACAGATACGCAGTATTTT	17	-	TRBD2	TRBJ2-3	TRBV19
CASSFNPGQGSTEAFF	TGTGCCAGCAGCTTTAACCCGGGACAGGGGTCCACTGAAGCTTTCTTT	16	-	TRBD1	TRBJ1-1	TRBV14
CASSLKAGGSQETQYF	TGCGCCAGCAGCCTTAAAGCGGGGGGCTCCCAAGAGACCCAGTACTTC	16	-	TRBD2	TRBJ2-5	TRBV4-3
CASSLTDTQYF	TGTGCCAGCAGCCTCACAGATACGCAGTATTTT	11	-	-	TRBJ2-3	TRBV7-9
CAISPLDFERETDTQYF	TGTGCCATCAGTCCCCTAGATTTCGAGCGGGAAACAGATACGCAGTATTTT	17	once	TRBD2	TRBJ2-3	TRBV10-3
CASLNRGYEQYF	TGTGCCAGTCTAAACAGGGGCTACGAGCAGTACTTC	12	-	TRBD1	TRBJ2-7	TRBV28
CSSSFAGQGFQNTGELFF	TGTTCCAGCAGCTTTGCGGGACAGGGGTTCCAGAACACCGGGGAGCTGTTTTTT	18	-	TRBD1	TRBJ2-2	TRBV7-9
CASSLSESSGTNTGELFF	TGTGCCAGCAGCTTAAGCGAAAGTAGCGGAACGAACACCGGGGAGCTGTTTTTT	18	-	-	TRBJ2-2	TRBV7-3
CASSLTPGGYGYTF	TGTGCCAGCAGCTTAACCCCGGGGGGCTATGGCTACACCTTC	14	few	-	TRBJ1-2	TRBV7-3
CASSIQGLTTGELFF	TGCGCCAGCAGCATACAGGGTCTGACCACCGGGGAGCTGTTTTTT	15	-	-	TRBJ2-2	TRBV5-1
CASSENRDKPYPFSGANVLTF	TGTGCCAGCAGTGAAAATCGGGACAAGCCGTACCCCTTCTCTGGGGCCAACGTCCTGACTTTC	21	-	-	TRBJ2-6	TRBV6-1
CASSQEALPGGINEQFF	TGTGCCAGCAGCCAAGAGGCATTGCCAGGGGGGATCAATGAGCAGTTCTTC	17	-	-	TRBJ2-1	TRBV4-2
CASSQLAGANTGELFF	TGTGCCAGCAGCCAATTAGCGGGAGCGAACACCGGGGAGCTGTTTTTT	16	-	TRBD2	TRBJ2-2	TRBV11-2
CASNINGQGSNKQFF	TGTGCCAGCAACATAAACGGACAGGGATCCAATAAGCAGTTCTTC	15	-	TRBD1	TRBJ2-1	TRBV28